This T cell receptor beta chain was recorded in a study of identical twins. General study results and limits: Clonotypes of the beta chain that were abundant in cord blood carried fewer insertions (memory repertoires showed none).

Germline-derived CDR1 and CDR2 are MNHEY and SMNVEV (reference sequence). CDR3 size: 14 residues. V was trimmed by 9 bases and J by 2 bases, leaving 14 bases between them. With regard to this clonotype: Its cognate antigen is unknown.

With template switching, a universal primer site was added, and the cDNA carried unique molecular identifiers. TCRdb re-called the 5' RACE reads with MiXCR, one entry per CDR3 protein. The sample has roughly 690,000 distinct CDR3 sequences, around 21% seen once. The same data also contributed to another study, on T cells expressing NK-cell markers. From that second work: Source material for TCR beta repertoires consisted of sorted CD3+CD56+NKG2C+, CD3+CD56+NKG2C- and CD3+CD56-NKG2C+ T cells.

This TCR derives from a woman in her late teens or twenties in good health. J is TRBJ1-5 and V is TRBV27, with D maybe TRBD1 (5 bases). The sample taken for sequencing was PBMCs. The CDR3 here is CASSRASGNQPQHF. The DNA for the CDR3 is TGTGCCAGTTCCAGGGCATCGGGCAATCAGCCCCAGCATTTT.